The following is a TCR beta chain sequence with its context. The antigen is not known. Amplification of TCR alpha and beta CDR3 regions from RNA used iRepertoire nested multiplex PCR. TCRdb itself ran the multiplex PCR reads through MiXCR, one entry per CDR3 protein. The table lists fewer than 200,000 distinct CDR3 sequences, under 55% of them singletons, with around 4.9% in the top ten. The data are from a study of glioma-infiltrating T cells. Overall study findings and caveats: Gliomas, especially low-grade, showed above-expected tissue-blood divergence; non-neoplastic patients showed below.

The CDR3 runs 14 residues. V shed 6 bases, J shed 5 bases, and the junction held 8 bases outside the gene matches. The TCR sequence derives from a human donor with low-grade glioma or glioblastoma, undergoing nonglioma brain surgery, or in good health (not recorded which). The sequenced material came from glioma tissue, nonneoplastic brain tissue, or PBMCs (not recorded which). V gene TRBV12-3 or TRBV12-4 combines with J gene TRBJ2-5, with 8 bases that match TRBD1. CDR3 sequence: CASSPSGGRETQYF. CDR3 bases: TGTGCCAGCAGCCCTTCAGGGGGCAGGGAGACCCAGTACTTC.